A selection of T cell receptor beta chains follows, all from one sample in a study of CD8 T cells in ankylosing spondylitis. MiXCR, run by TCRdb on the 5' RACE reads, gives a single entry per CDR3 protein. The sample lists 200,000 to 300,000 distinct CDR3 sequences; over 9.5% were seen once. The sequencing input was blood, either unsorted or a sorted T cell fraction (not recorded which). The receptors shown here come from a male donor with ankylosing spondylitis or in good health (not recorded which). The CDR3 runs from the conserved cysteine through the conserved F or W. The D gene is left open where the match is weak. Rows give clone size only sometimes, using once, few, many, or a class for an expanded clone.

J gene: TRBJ1-2
V gene: TRBV12-3/TRBV12-4
clone size: .
D gene: TRBD1
CDR3 protein: CASSLGGQKQGYTF
CDR3 DNA: TGTGCCAGCAGTTTAGGGGGACAGAAGCAGGGCTACACCTTC

J gene: TRBJ1-1
V gene: TRBV21-1
clone size: few
D gene: .
CDR3 protein: CASSKGSRMNTEAFF
CDR3 DNA: TGTGCCAGCAGCAAAGGAAGCAGGATGAACACTGAAGCTTTCTTT

J gene: TRBJ2-1
V gene: TRBV29-1
clone size: many
D gene: TRBD1
CDR3 protein: CSVEGSRDRFSYNEQFF
CDR3 DNA: TGCAGCGTTGAAGGGTCTCGGGACAGGTTCTCCTACAATGAGCAGTTCTTC

J gene: TRBJ2-7
V gene: TRBV7-9
clone size: many
D gene: .
CDR3 protein: CASSIQGQVVDEQYF
CDR3 DNA: TGTGCCAGCAGCATACAGGGTCAAGTTGTGGACGAGCAGTACTTC

J gene: TRBJ2-1
V gene: TRBV5-1
clone size: many
D gene: .
CDR3 protein: CASSPTWGDQQFF
CDR3 DNA: TGCGCCAGCAGCCCGACCTGGGGAGACCAGCAGTTCTTC

J gene: TRBJ2-3
V gene: TRBV10-3
clone size: many
D gene: TRBD2
CDR3 protein: CAIRSGAGEESTDTQYF
CDR3 DNA: TGTGCCATTAGATCCGGAGCGGGAGAAGAGAGCACAGATACGCAGTATTTT

J gene: TRBJ2-1
V gene: TRBV5-1
clone size: many
D gene: TRBD1
CDR3 protein: CASSSAGDRVNEQFF
CDR3 DNA: TGCGCCAGCAGCTCCGCAGGGGACAGGGTAAATGAGCAGTTCTTC

J gene: TRBJ2-5
V gene: TRBV5-1
clone size: few
D gene: TRBD2
CDR3 protein: CASSPAGLRGSETQYF
CDR3 DNA: TGCGCCAGCAGCCCCGCCGGGTTGCGGGGGAGTGAGACCCAGTACTTC

J gene: TRBJ2-1
V gene: TRBV27
clone size: .
D gene: TRBD1
CDR3 protein: CTSTPKGTGGNEQFF
CDR3 DNA: TGTACCAGCACCCCAAAGGGGACAGGGGGCAATGAGCAGTTCTTC

J gene: TRBJ1-4
V gene: TRBV5-6
clone size: many
D gene: .
CDR3 protein: CASSSARGAREKLFF
CDR3 DNA: TGTGCCAGCAGCTCCGCTCGGGGGGCGCGCGAAAAACTGTTTTTT

J gene: TRBJ2-6
V gene: TRBV18
clone size: few
D gene: .
CDR3 protein: CASSPNSDVLTF
CDR3 DNA: TGTGCCAGCTCACCGAATTCGGACGTCCTGACTTTC

J gene: TRBJ1-1
V gene: TRBV10-3
clone size: many
D gene: .
CDR3 protein: CAIRGDYTEAFF
CDR3 DNA: TGTGCCATCAGGGGGGACTACACTGAAGCTTTCTTT

J gene: TRBJ1-1
V gene: TRBV5-1
clone size: many
D gene: .
CDR3 protein: CASSPGSNTEAFF
CDR3 DNA: TGCGCCAGCAGCCCGGGATCGAACACTGAAGCTTTCTTT

J gene: TRBJ1-1
V gene: TRBV30
clone size: many
D gene: .
CDR3 protein: CAWIELGATEAFF
CDR3 DNA: TGTGCCTGGATTGAGTTAGGGGCCACTGAAGCTTTCTTT

J gene: TRBJ1-1
V gene: TRBV12-3/TRBV12-4
clone size: many
D gene: TRBD1
CDR3 protein: CASSPRQGHGTEAFF
CDR3 DNA: TGTGCCAGCAGTCCTAGACAGGGGCACGGAACTGAAGCTTTCTTT

J gene: TRBJ2-2
V gene: TRBV20-1
clone size: many
D gene: .
CDR3 protein: CSASRGGNTGELFF
CDR3 DNA: TGCAGTGCTAGCAGGGGGGGGAACACCGGGGAGCTGTTTTTT

J gene: TRBJ2-3
V gene: TRBV5-6
clone size: .
D gene: .
CDR3 protein: CASSSQTGALTDTQYF
CDR3 DNA: TGTGCCAGCAGCTCCCAGACAGGAGCCCTCACAGATACGCAGTATTTT

J gene: TRBJ2-1
V gene: TRBV12-3/TRBV12-4
clone size: many
D gene: .
CDR3 protein: CASRFVGGDEQFF
CDR3 DNA: TGTGCCAGCAGGTTTGTGGGAGGTGATGAGCAGTTCTTC

J gene: TRBJ2-7
V gene: TRBV4-1
clone size: many
D gene: .
CDR3 protein: CASSQTVVPYEQYF
CDR3 DNA: TGCGCCAGCAGCCAAACTGTTGTACCCTACGAGCAGTACTTC

J gene: TRBJ2-2
V gene: TRBV2
clone size: few
D gene: TRBD1
CDR3 protein: CASSGDRGTGELFF
CDR3 DNA: TGTGCCAGCAGTGGGGACAGGGGGACCGGGGAGCTGTTTTTT

J gene: TRBJ1-3
V gene: TRBV25-1
clone size: many
D gene: .
CDR3 protein: CASSEGRPLDTIYF
CDR3 DNA: TGTGCCAGCAGTGAAGGGAGACCCCTGGACACCATATATTTT

J gene: TRBJ1-2
V gene: TRBV11-2
clone size: .
D gene: TRBD1
CDR3 protein: CASSPRTGDYGYTF
CDR3 DNA: TGTGCCAGCAGCCCCCGGACAGGGGACTATGGCTACACCTTC